Sequencing of this T cell receptor (beta chain) was carried out in a study of blood T cell repertoires in COVID-19 (dated by TCRdb to 2020 to 2021). About the investigation overall: Samples from collaborators originated in the United States, Italy and Spain and spanned both the acute and convalescent phases of COVID-19. The material from the prospective study consisted of cDNA or gDNA derived from T cells, B-cell-depleted T cells, or PBMCs. Deeply sampled blood TCRbeta repertoires from subjects exposed to, actively infected with, or recovered from COVID-19 were included in the dataset. A freely available public database, intended as a resource for researchers studying the immune response to SARS-CoV-2, is where the repertoires were released. Samples were obtained from the ongoing ImmuneRACE study (first 160 participants) and from about 1,300 subjects provided by 6 global collaborators. Nearly every sample came with metadata listing a de-identified subject ID, COVID-19 status, age in years and sex. HLA class I and class II types, where available, came from metadata supplied by the sample provider rather than from assay-based typing. The investigation overall reported the following: How much clinical and demographic metadata was included differed by source and by participant, and the metadata was provided uncurated.

The immunoSEQ Assay, a bias-controlled multiplex PCR, was used to amplify TCRbeta CDR3 regions from genomic DNA. On the study's bioinformatics: Nucleated cell counts per sample were estimated from amplification of reference gene primers within the assay. To quantify the absolute abundance of each unique TCRbeta CDR3 rearrangement, sequence reads were collapsed and filtered. For each sample, productive Simpson clonality was calculated as the square root of Simpson's diversity index over productive rearrangements. TCRdb retrieved this table from immuneACCESS and kept in-frame rearrangements only. Not all clones are present; in checked studies, unresolved V genes account for under half, and no reason is known for the remainder. V and J calls and clone size come straight from that table; D and trimming were deduced from the DNA. The sample table contains approximately 500,000 clones; only one count was recorded for roughly nine tenths of them. Less than 9% of the sample lies in the top ten.

The CDR3 goes from the cysteine to the phenylalanine over 13 residues. The sequence is cut down to CDR3 DNA, 39 bases in frame from base 1. CDR1 and CDR2 are read off the germline V gene as KGHSH and LQKENI. The trim is 6 bases for V and 6 bases for J, with a gap of 15 bases between the germline ends. One collaborating source in Seattle enrolled patients while the patients were actively infected and followed the patients over time throughout the course of disease. Collaborating institutions collected whole blood in K2EDTA tubes following their own protocols. For TCRbeta analysis, collaborators shipped samples in one of three forms: frozen whole blood, isolated PBMCs, or DNA extracted from either of those sample types. Worth noting for this clone: It has no known antigen specificity. The record has no base qualities; no much larger clone is one base away.

The chain is made from TRBV18 and TRBJ2-7; the D gene lacks a confident call. Sequencing was performed on peripheral blood. The receptor comes from a woman aged 45-65 years with COVID-19, enrolled during active disease. The CDR3 loop reads CASSSISGSEQYF. The sequenced DNA is TGTGCCAGCTCGAGTATATCGGGTAGCGAGCAGTACTTC.